One sample yielded the 10 T cell receptor beta chains listed below, sequenced in a study of T cell changes during pregnancy in multiple sclerosis. Repertoires were generated with immunoSEQ multiplex PCR, while TCRdb's copy carries only in-frame clones and drops some. The data hold fewer than 50,000 clones, with around nine tenths observed a single time. The sample consisted of CD4+ T cells from peripheral blood mononuclear cells, taken in the second trimester of pregnancy. These receptors were collected from a female donor in good health, enrolled as a control in a pregnancy study.

In this sample, this clone turned up a few times. DNA for the CDR3: TGTGCCAGCTCACCGGGGAGGGAGGGCCAGCCCCAGCATTTT. Its translation: CASSPGREGQPQHF. This chain uses TRBV18 with TRBJ1-5; D is ambiguous. CDR1 is KGHSH, CDR2 LQKENI, per germline. The CDR3 contains 14 residues. The ends were cut back, 3 bases at V and 7 bases at J, with 13 bases in the middle.

The chain carries TRBV6-5 and TRBJ2-3; the D is unclear. Trimming shortened V by 6 bases and J by 5 bases, and 6 bases separated the two germline ends. This CDR3 contains 11 residues. CDR1 and CDR2 from the germline V gene are MNHEY and SVGAGI. CDR3 in DNA: TGTGCCAGCAGGCGTCTAGATACGCAGTATTTT. Translation: CASRRLDTQYF.

The V and J genes are TRBV4-2 and TRBJ1-3; D is unclear. The germline V gene has CDR1 LGHNA and CDR2 YNFKEQ. The CDR3 spans 14 residues. The germline V and J ends were trimmed by 3 bases and 0 bases, with 6 bases remaining between them. This CDR3 reads CASSHRDSGNTIYF. CDR3 DNA sequence: TGTGCCAGCAGCCACCGGGACTCTGGAAACACCATATATTTT.

The chain is built from TRBV19 and TRBJ1-6; D is possibly TRBD1 (6 bases). The CDR3 is made up of 14 amino acids. Germline V lookup: CDR1 LNHDA, CDR2 SQIVND (reference sequence). The V gene lost 5 bases and the J gene lost 8 bases, with 13 bases spanning the gap. The CDR3 sequence: CASSVQGSYSPLHF. For the CDR3, the DNA is TGTGCCAGTAGTGTGCAGGGGTCGTATTCACCCCTCCACTTT.

The CDR3: CASSPGLAGEQLSYNEQFF. The CDR3 coding sequence is TGCGCCAGCAGCCCCGGACTAGCGGGGGAGCAACTCTCCTACAATGAGCAGTTCTTC. The J gene is TRBJ2-1, the V gene TRBV5-1; 13 positions match TRBD2. V lost 4 bases, J lost 0 bases, and 10 bases stayed unmatched. The CDR3 loop spans 19 amino acids. Per the germline V gene, CDR1 is SGHRS and CDR2 is YFSETQ.

This chain uses TRBV6-4 with TRBJ2-2, with TRBD1 identical over 7 bases. The J segment lost 5 bases and the V segment lost 6 bases, leaving 3 bases of the junction unmatched. CDR1 MRHNA and CDR2 SNTAGT come from the germline V gene. This CDR3 contains 13 residues. DNA of the CDR3: TGTGCCAGCAGCGTACAGGGGACCGGGGAGCTGTTTTTT. Translating it yields CASSVQGTGELFF.

This chain uses TRBV19 with TRBJ1-1, with D maybe TRBD1 (6 bases). This CDR3 has 14 residues. From germline, CDR1 is LNHDA and CDR2 SQIVND (reference sequence). Trimming removed 7 bases at V and 2 bases at J, with 14 bases between. This CDR3 is CASKVGQLNTEAFF. The CDR3 bases are TGTGCCAGTAAGGTAGGACAGCTTAACACTGAAGCTTTCTTT. Looking up the rest from reference TRBV19 and TRBJ1-1 gives the full variable domain: DGGITQSPKYLFRKEGQNVTLSCEQNLNHDAMYWYRQDPGQGLRLIYYSQIVNDFQKGDIAEGYSVSREKKESFPLTVTSAQKNPTAFYLCASKVGQLNTEAFFGQGTRLTVV.

The V gene is TRBV6-5, the J gene TRBJ1-2; TRBD1 aligns across 8 bases. Trimming at V came to 2 bases and at J to 7 bases, leaving 6 bases not matched to a gene. The CDR3 has 14 amino acids. In germline, CDR1 is MNHEY, CDR2 SVGAGI. CDR3: CASSYADREAGYTF. CDR3 nucleotide sequence: TGTGCCAGCAGTTACGCGGACAGGGAGGCTGGCTACACCTTC.

This clone has just one count. The rearrangement links TRBV7-2 to TRBJ1-4; 9 bases are a match to TRBD1. V lost 5 bases and J lost 4; bases outside the gene matches: 14. The CDR3 sequence is 18 residues long. The germline CDR1 and CDR2 sequences are SGHTA and FQGNSA. The CDR3 loop reads CASSQRRQGVAFNEKLFF. The CDR3 region has the DNA TGTGCCAGCAGCCAGAGACGACAGGGGGTGGCATTTAATGAAAAACTGTTTTTT. Supplemented by reference TRBV7-2 and TRBJ1-4, the full variable domain reads GAGVSQSPSNKVTEKGKDVELRCDPISGHTALYWYRQSLGQGLEFLIYFQGNSAPDKSGLPSDRFSAERTGGSVSTLTIQRTQQEDSAVYLCASSQRRQGVAFNEKLFFGSGTQLSVL.

The rearrangement uses TRBV2 and TRBJ2-4; TRBD1 aligns across 8 bases. J lost 5 bases, V lost 3 bases, and 0 bases had no gene match. CDR3 length: 13 amino acids. Germline CDR1 SNHLY, CDR2 FYNNEI. The chain's CDR3 is CASSDRGQNIQYF. Written as DNA, the CDR3 is TGTGCCAGCAGTGACAGGGGGCAAAACATTCAGTACTTC.